The clone carrying this TCR beta chain has a handful of counts. From genomic DNA, two-round multiplex PCR was used to amplify TCR beta CDR3. Individual primers that were specific to each TRBV and TRBJ gene served in first-round PCR. PCR's second round employed universal primers. TCRdb called the multiplex PCR reads again in MiXCR, with one record for every CDR3 protein. Among approximately 17,000 distinct CDR3 sequences, under 55% were seen once, and the ten largest hold 30% to 50%. This entry belongs to a study of prognosis after radiotherapy for stage I lung cancer. Whole-study context: There were no patients who received concurrent therapy with stereotactic body radiotherapy.

This sequence originates from a donor of 50 years or more with non-small cell lung cancer. Sequenced here: PBMCs, sampled before or after stereotactic body radiation therapy (not recorded which).

CDR3 loop: CASSQGGQLAVYNEQFF. CDR3 bases: TGTGCCAGCAGCCAAGGAGGTCAACTAGCGGTCTACAATGAGCAGTTCTTC. The V call is TRBV4-2, the J call TRBJ2-1; the match to TRBD2 covers 8 bases. Germline V lookup: CDR1 LGHNA, CDR2 YNFKEQ. V shed 1 base, J shed 3 bases, and the junction held 8 bases outside the gene matches. The CDR3 totals 17 residues.